This T cell receptor (beta chain) was found in a study of blood T cell repertoires in COVID-19. As for the study in general: Some COVID-19 samples were acute and others convalescent; all came from the United States, Italy and Spain. The analysed material was cDNA or gDNA that came from T cells, B-cell-depleted T cells, or PBMCs.

V lost 4 bases to trimming and J lost 0 bases, with 16 bases between them. The CDR3 covers 17 residues. Per the germline V gene, CDR1 is MNHEY and CDR2 is SMNVEV (reference sequence). Per the original methods: How many nucleated cells were present was estimated from reference gene primer amplification. Repertoires were generated with immunoSEQ multiplex PCR, while TCRdb's copy carries only in-frame clones and drops some. The V and J calls and clone size were taken over from that table, and D and trimming were inferred from the DNA. The sample yields 75,000 to 80,000 clones, 70% to 90% seen once. The chain is built from TRBV27 and TRBJ2-1; D is possibly TRBD2 (5 bases). The TCR sequence derives from a woman aged 60-75 years with acute or convalescent COVID-19. What was sequenced was peripheral blood. CDR3 region: CASSSSPQRTSYNEQFF. In nucleotides, the CDR3 is TGTGCCAGCAGTTCGTCCCCCCAGCGGACCTCCTACAATGAGCAGTTCTTC.